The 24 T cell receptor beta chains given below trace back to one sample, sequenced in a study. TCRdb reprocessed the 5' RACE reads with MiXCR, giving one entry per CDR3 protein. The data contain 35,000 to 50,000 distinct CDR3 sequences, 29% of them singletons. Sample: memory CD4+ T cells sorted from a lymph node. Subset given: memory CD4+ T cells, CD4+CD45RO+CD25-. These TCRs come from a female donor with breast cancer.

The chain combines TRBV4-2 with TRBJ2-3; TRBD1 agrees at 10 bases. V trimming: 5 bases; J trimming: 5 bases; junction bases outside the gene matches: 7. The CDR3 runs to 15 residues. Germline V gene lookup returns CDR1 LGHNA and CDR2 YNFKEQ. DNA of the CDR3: TGTGCCAGCAGCTCCCTGGGGACAGGGGAAGATACGCAGTATTTT. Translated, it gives CASSSLGTGEDTQYF.

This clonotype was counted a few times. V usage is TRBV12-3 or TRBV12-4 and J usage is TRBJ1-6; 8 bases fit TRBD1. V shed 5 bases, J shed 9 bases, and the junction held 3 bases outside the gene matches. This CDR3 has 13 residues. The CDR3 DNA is TGTGCCAGCAGTGACAGGGGTCTTTCACCCCTCCACTTT. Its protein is CASSDRGLSPLHF.

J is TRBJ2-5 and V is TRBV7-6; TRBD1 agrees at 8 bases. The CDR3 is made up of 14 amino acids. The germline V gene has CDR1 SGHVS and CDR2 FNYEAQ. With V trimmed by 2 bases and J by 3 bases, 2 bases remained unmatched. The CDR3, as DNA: TGTGCCAGCAGCTTAATGACAGGGGAAGAGACCCAGTACTTC. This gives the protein CASSLMTGEETQYF.

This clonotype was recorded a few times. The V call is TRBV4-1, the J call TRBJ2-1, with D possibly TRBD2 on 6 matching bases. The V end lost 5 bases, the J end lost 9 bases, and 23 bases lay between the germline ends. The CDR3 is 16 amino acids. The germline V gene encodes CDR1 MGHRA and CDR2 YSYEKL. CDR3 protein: CASSVVTIRGGGEQFF. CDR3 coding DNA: TGCGCCAGCAGCGTTGTAACGATCCGGGGAGGAGGTGAGCAGTTCTTC.

CDR3 sequence reads: CASSPRGTPPGELFF. In DNA, the CDR3 is TGTGCCAGCAGTCCGCGGGGTACCCCACCCGGGGAGCTGTTTTTT. This sequence joins TRBV6-5 and TRBJ2-2; a weak D match, TRBD2 (6 bases). CDR1 MNHEY and CDR2 SVGAGI come from the germline V gene. This CDR3 has 15 residues. The ends were cut back, 5 bases at V and 6 bases at J, with 16 bases in the middle.

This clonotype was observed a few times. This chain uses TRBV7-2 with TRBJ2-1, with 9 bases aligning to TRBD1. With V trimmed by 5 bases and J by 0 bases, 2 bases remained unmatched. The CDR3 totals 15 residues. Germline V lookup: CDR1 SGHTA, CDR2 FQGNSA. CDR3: CASSVQGASYNEQFF. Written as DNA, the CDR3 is TGTGCCAGCAGCGTACAGGGGGCCTCCTACAATGAGCAGTTCTTC.

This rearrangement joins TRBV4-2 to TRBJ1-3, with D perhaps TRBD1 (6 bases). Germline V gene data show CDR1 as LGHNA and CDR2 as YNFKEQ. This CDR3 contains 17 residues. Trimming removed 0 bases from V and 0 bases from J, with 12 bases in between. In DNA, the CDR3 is TGTGCCAGCAGCCAAGATGATAGGACAGTCTCTGGAAACACCATATATTTT. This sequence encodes CASSQDDRTVSGNTIYF.

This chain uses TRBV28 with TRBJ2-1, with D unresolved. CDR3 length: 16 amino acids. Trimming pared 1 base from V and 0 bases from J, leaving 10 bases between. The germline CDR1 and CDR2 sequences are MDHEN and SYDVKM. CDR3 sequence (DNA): TGTGCCAGCAGTTTATTTGGACGGAGCTCCTACAATGAGCAGTTCTTC. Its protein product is CASSLFGRSSYNEQFF. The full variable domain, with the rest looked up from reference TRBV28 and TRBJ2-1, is DVKVTQSSRYLVKRTGEKVFLECVQDMDHENMFWYRQDPGLGLRLIYFSYDVKMKEKGDIPEGYSVSREKKERFSLILESASTNQTSMYLCASSLFGRSSYNEQFFGPGTRLTVL.

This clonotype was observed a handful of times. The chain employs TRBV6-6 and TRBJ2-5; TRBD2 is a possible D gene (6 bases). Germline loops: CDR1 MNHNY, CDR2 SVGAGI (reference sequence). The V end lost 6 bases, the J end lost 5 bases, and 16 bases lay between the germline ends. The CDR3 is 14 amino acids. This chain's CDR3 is CASSQGLSVETQYF. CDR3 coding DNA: TGTGCCAGCAGCCAGGGACTCAGCGTGGAGACCCAGTACTTC.

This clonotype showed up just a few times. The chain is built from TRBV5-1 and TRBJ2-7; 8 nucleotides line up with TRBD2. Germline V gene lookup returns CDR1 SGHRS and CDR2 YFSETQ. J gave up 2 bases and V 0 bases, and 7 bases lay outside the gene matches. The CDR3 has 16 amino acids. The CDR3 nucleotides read TGCGCCAGCAGCTTGGTGACGGGAGGGGTTACCTACGAGCAGTACTTC. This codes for CASSLVTGGVTYEQYF. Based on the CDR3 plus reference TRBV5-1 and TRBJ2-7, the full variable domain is KAGVTQTPRYLIKTRGQQVTLSCSPISGHRSVSWYQQTPGQGLQFLFEYFSETQRNKGNFPGRFSGRQFSNSRSEMNVSTLELGDSALYLCASSLVTGGVTYEQYFGPGTRLTVT.

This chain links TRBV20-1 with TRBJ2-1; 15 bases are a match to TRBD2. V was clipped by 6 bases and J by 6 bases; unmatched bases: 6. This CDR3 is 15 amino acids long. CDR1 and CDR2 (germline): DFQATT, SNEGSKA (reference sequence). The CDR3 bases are TGCAGTGCCCCCGGACTAGCGGGAGGGGGCAATGAGCAGTTCTTC. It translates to CSAPGLAGGGNEQFF.

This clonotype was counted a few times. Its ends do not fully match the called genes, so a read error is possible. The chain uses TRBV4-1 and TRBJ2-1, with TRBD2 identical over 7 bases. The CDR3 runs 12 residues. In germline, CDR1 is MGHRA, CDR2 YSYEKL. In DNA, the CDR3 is TGCGCCAGCAGCCGCCTACCGGGACTACAGATCTTC. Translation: CASSRLPGLQIF.

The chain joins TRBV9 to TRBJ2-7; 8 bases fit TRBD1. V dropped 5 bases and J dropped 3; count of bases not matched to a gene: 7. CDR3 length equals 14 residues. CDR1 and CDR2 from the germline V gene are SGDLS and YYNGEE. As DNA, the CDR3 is TGTGCCAGCAGTACCCTGGACAGGGACTACGAGCAGTACTTC. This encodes CASSTLDRDYEQYF.

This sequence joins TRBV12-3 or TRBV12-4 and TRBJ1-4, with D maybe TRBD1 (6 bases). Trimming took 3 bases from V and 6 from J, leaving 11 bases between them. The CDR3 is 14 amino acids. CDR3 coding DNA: TGTGCCAGCAGTTTCAGGGGAGGCGATGAAAAACTGTTTTTT. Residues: CASSFRGGDEKLFF.

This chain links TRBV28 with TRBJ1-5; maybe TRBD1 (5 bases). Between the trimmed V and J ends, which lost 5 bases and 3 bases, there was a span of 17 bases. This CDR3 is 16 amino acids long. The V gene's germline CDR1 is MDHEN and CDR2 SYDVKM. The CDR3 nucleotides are TGTGCCAGCAGTCCGCGGGGCAAGGGCCTCAATCAGCCCCAGCATTTT. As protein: CASSPRGKGLNQPQHF.

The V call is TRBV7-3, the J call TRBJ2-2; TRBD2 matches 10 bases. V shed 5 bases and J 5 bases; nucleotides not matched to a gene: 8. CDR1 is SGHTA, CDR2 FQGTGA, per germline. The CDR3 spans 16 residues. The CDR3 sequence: CASSPGGSGRTGELFF. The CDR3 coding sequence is TGTGCCAGCAGCCCCGGGGGTAGCGGGAGGACCGGGGAGCTGTTTTTT. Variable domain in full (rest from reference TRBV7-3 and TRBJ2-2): GAGVSQTPSNKVTEKGKYVELRCDPISGHTALYWYRQSLGQGPEFLIYFQGTGAADDSGLPNDRFFAVRPEGSVSTLKIQRTERGDSAVYLCASSPGGSGRTGELFFGEGSRLTVL.

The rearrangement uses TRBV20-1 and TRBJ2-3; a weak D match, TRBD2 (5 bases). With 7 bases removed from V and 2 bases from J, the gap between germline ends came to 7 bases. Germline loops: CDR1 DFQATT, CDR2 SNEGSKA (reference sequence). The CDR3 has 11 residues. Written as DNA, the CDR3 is TGCAGTGTCGGGGTCACAGATACGCAGTATTTT. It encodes CSVGVTDTQYF.

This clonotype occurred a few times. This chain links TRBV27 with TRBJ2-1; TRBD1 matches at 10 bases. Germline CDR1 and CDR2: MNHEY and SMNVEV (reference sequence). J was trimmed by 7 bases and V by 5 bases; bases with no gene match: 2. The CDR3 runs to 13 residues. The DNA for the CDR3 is TGTGCCAGCAGTCCGGGACAGGGGAATGAGCAGTTCTTC. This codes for CASSPGQGNEQFF.

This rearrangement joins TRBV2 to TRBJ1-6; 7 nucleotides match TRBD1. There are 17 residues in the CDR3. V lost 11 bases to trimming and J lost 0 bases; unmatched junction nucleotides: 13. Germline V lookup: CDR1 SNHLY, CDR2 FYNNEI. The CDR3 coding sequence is TGTGCCGCCCACTCCCGGGACAGTAGCTCCTATAATTCACCCCTCCACTTT. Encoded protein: CAAHSRDSSSYNSPLHF.

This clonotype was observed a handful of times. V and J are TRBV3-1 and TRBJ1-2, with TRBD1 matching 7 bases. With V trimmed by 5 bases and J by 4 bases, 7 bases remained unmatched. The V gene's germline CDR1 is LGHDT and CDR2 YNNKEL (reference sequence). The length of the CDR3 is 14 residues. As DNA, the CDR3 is TGTGCCAGCAGCTCACGGACAGGATCCTATGGCTACACCTTC. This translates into CASSSRTGSYGYTF. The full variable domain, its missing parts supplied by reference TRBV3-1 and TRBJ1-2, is DTAVSQTPKYLVTQMGNDKSIKCEQNLGHDTMYWYKQDSKKFLKIMFSYNNKELIINETVPNRFSPKSPDKAHLNLHINSLELGDSAVYFCASSSRTGSYGYTFGSGTRLTVV.

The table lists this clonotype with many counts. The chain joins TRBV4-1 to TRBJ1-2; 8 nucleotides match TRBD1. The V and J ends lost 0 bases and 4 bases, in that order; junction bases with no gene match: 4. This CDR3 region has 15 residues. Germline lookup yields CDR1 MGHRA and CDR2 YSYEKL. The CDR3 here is CASSQDETGVYGYTF. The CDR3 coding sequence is TGCGCCAGCAGCCAAGACGAGACAGGGGTCTATGGCTACACCTTC.

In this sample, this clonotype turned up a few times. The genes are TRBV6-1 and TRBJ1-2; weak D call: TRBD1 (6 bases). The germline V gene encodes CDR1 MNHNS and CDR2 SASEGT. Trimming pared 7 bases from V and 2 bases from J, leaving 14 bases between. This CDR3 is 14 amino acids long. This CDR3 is CASTTLTGNYGYTF. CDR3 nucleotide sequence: TGTGCCAGCACCACCTTAACAGGGAACTATGGCTACACCTTC.

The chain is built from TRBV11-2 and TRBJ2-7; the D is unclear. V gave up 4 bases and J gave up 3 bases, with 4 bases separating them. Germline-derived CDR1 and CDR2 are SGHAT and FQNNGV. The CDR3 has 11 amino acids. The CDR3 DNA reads TGTGCCAGCAGCTCGGTCTACGAGCAGTACTTC. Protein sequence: CASSSVYEQYF.

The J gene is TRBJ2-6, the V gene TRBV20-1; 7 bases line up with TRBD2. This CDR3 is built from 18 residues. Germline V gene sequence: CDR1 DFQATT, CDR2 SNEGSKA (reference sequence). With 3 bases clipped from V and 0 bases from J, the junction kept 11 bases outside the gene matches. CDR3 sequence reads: CSARVFVGGGSGANVLTF. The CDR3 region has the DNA TGCAGTGCTAGGGTATTTGTTGGGGGGGGCTCTGGGGCCAACGTCCTGACTTTC.